The clone carrying this T cell receptor beta chain was observed once. Specified treatment: oral pan-JAK inhibitor, 5-10 mg twice daily. Sequencing relied on a cDNA template that was reverse transcribed from extracted RNA. TCRdb keeps only in-frame clones here, not all; method: immunoSEQ multiplex PCR. The data contain fewer than 250,000 clones, 64% of them singletons. The CDR3 has 16 amino acids. Germline CDR1 reads ENHRY; CDR2 reads SYGVKD. Trimming left V 3 bases short and J 5 bases short, with 19 bases between. The source of the sample is a study of CD8+ T cells in alopecia areata. The chain recombines TRBV10-3 with TRBJ2-5; D perhaps matches TRBD1 (6 bases). The clonotype comes from a human donor with alopecia areata. This specimen was CD4+ T cells sorted from blood, taken at week 4, from a patient treated with tofacitinib. CDR3 amino acids: CAISEPSPTGRETQYF. The CDR3, as DNA: TGTGCCATCAGTGAACCATCCCCGACAGGAAGGGAGACCCAGTACTTC.